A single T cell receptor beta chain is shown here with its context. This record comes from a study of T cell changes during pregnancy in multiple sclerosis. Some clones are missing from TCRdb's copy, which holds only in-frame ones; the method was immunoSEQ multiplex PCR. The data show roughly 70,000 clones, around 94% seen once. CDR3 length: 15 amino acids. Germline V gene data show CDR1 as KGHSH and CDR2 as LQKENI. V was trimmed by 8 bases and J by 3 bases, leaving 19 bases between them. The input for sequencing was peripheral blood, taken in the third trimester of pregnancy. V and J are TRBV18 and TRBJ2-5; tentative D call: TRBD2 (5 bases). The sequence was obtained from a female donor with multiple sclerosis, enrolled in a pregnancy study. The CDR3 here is CASRPLNPREETQYF. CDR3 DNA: TGTGCCAGCCGCCCATTAAACCCGAGGGAAGAGACCCAGTACTTC.